This TCR beta chain is from a study of neurological immune-mediated disorders (dated by TCRdb to between 2018 and 2021). About the investigation overall: Using UMI-based sequencing, the study compared peripheral blood TCR-beta repertoires from patients with HTLV-I-associated myelopathy (HAM/TSP), patients with multiple sclerosis, and healthy controls. The roughly 99 TCR-beta libraries covered PBMC samples along with longitudinal samples, technical triplicates, and paired sorted CD4+ and CD8+ T-cell subsets. Of the 60 to 70 subjects in the cohort, around 15 were HAM/TSP patients, around 35 were multiple sclerosis patients, and about 20 were healthy controls. Study-wide findings and limitations: TCR clonal expansion was highest in HAM/TSP patients and lowest in MS patients, with MS patients falling below even healthy controls. No identical CDR3 amino acid sequences were shared among expanded clones across subjects, suggesting private TCR-beta repertoires in all groups.

This clonotype was recorded many times. Which antigen it targets is not known. No per-base quality is available; no much larger clone lies one base away. V is cut by 7 bases and J by 5 bases, and the space between the germline ends is 5 bases. Its CDR3 holds 11 amino acids, cysteine through phenylalanine. Just CDR3 DNA is preserved here, 33 bases in frame from base 1. cDNA was synthesized by template-switch 5'RACE using a primer with a 10-nucleotide random unique molecular identifier that tagged each TCR transcript. Every sequencing run covered 15-18 subjects and yielded more than 160 million TCR-beta sequences. Total RNA was extracted with the RNeasy kit. The KAPA Real-time Library Amplification kit was used to amplify TCR-beta VDJ regions with primers targeting the TCR constant region and the 5'RACE anchor. A first PCR added sample indexes and Illumina adaptors, and a second PCR then raised library yield. After Ampure bead purification, the roughly 650 bp TCR product was size-selected on a 2% E-gel SizeSelection system. Before pooling, library quality was checked on a Bioanalyzer, concentration was measured with Qubit, and libraries were quantified with the Kapa Library Quantification kit. Paired-end 2 x 150 bp sequencing of the libraries was performed on an Illumina HiSeq 2500. To increase sequence diversity, about 24-32% phiX was spiked into each library pool. In the paper's pipeline: Quality-filtered reads were processed with the UMI-based MiGEC pipeline, which removed over 85% of raw TCR sequences during error correction. VDJ genes were aligned to IMGT germline references, and clonotypes were defined by unique CDR3 amino acid sequence plus V-J genes. Clonal expansion, Shannon diversity and CDR3 relatedness (CalcPairwiseDistances, ClusterSamples) were evaluated with VDJtools, and phylogenetic trees were built with CLCbio workbench. Using coefficient-of-variation modelling across technical triplicates, the study counted a clone as expanded if it had at least 8 unique UMIs. TCRdb reworked the public reads: Q25 trimming with fastp, MiXCR clone assembly, productive beta chains retained. Each CDR3 protein gets just one entry, which takes the most common genes and DNA from the rows behind it. These V and J calls rely on TCRdb rather than the paper's analysis. The sample has about 59,000 distinct CDR3 sequences on record, about an eighth of them singletons. The ten largest clones take up roughly 10% of the sample.

Unsorted PBMC libraries were generated from 2 million PBMCs stored in RNAlater at -80 °C until RNA extraction. Peripheral blood underwent Ficoll-Hypaque density gradient centrifugation to isolate PBMCs, which were then cryopreserved in liquid nitrogen. The sequencing sample was made of PBMCs. The chain links TRBV12-3 or TRBV12-4 with TRBJ2-2; the D gene cannot be named for sure. The TCR sequence derives from an older woman with HTLV-1-associated myelopathy (HAM/TSP). The CDR3 protein sequence reads: CASTLTGELFF. Here is the DNA: TGTGCCAGCACGTTAACCGGGGAGCTGTTTTTT.